Reported below is one T cell receptor (beta chain). Time point denoted: peripheral blood 6 weeks after treatment start. Germline V lookup: CDR1 SGHTA, CDR2 FQGNSA. The CDR3 consists of 15 residues. J lost 3 bases, V lost 6 bases, and 4 bases had no gene match. The protocol was immunoSEQ multiplex PCR, while the TCRdb copy is restricted to in-frame clones and leaves out a portion. The sample consists of 95,000 to 130,000 clones, about 89% of them appearing once. The data were taken from a study of PD-L1 blockade in urothelial cancer. The specimen was PBMCs, collected around atezolizumab (anti-PD-L1) treatment. The sequence was obtained from a man aged 55 to 70 with urothelial cancer. The chain employs TRBV7-2 and TRBJ2-2, with TRBD2 matching over 10 bases. The chain's CDR3 is CASRGTSADTGELFF. CDR3 DNA sequence: TGTGCCAGCAGGGGGACTAGCGCCGACACCGGGGAGCTGTTTTTT.